Listed below are T cell receptor beta chains from one sample, sequenced in a study of sequential checkpoint blockade in melanoma. Measured with immunoSEQ multiplex PCR; TCRdb has only the in-frame clones, and not every one. Counted here are some 10,000 clones, approximately 73% occurring once; the ten biggest clones make up approximately 13%. The sample here was CD8+ T cells sorted from blood (inferred from file names), taken from a patient given nivolumab and ipilimumab in sequence. These receptor sequences come from a human donor with melanoma. The CDR3 runs from the conserved cysteine through the conserved F or W. D genes are given only for firm matches. Clone sizes are given selectively: once, few, many, or a class where the clone is expanded.

v_call: TRBV29-1; j_call: TRBJ1-1; clone_size: once; d_call: .; cdr3_nt: TGCAGCGTTGATGCCCCCGGAGGTTTGAACACTGAAGCTTTCTTT; cdr3_aa: CSVDAPGGLNTEAFF
v_call: TRBV5-3; j_call: TRBJ1-2; clone_size: few; d_call: .; cdr3_nt: TGTGCCCCGCGGAACAATTCGATTGAATATGGCTACACCTTC; cdr3_aa: CAPRNNSIEYGYTF
v_call: TRBV6-4; j_call: TRBJ1-1; clone_size: .; d_call: .; cdr3_nt: TGTGCCAGCAGTGCAGGGGTGGGGCACACTGAAGCTTTCTTT; cdr3_aa: CASSAGVGHTEAFF
v_call: TRBV27; j_call: TRBJ1-2; clone_size: .; d_call: .; cdr3_nt: TGTGCCAGCAGTGGCGGGTACGGCTACACCTTC; cdr3_aa: CASSGGYGYTF
v_call: TRBV2; j_call: TRBJ2-7; clone_size: .; d_call: TRBD1; cdr3_nt: TGTGCCAGCAGTGACCTCCCATACCGGGACAGGGGGCCCGAGCAGTACTTC; cdr3_aa: CASSDLPYRDRGPEQYF
v_call: TRBV5-4; j_call: TRBJ2-2; clone_size: .; d_call: TRBD2; cdr3_nt: TGTGCCAGCAGCTTGGCTAGCGGGGGAACTTACACCGGGGAGCTGTTTTTT; cdr3_aa: CASSLASGGTYTGELFF
v_call: TRBV7-9; j_call: TRBJ1-2; clone_size: .; d_call: .; cdr3_nt: TGTGCCAGCAGCTTATCCGGGGGAGGGGGCTATGGCTACACCTTC; cdr3_aa: CASSLSGGGGYGYTF
v_call: TRBV29-1; j_call: TRBJ2-1; clone_size: few; d_call: TRBD2; cdr3_nt: TGCAGCGTCTCCAGCAGCGGGAACGGGGAGCAGTTCTTC; cdr3_aa: CSVSSSGNGEQFF
v_call: TRBV30; j_call: TRBJ2-3; clone_size: .; d_call: .; cdr3_nt: TGTGCCTGGAGTGTTGGGGGGACAGATACGCAGTATTTT; cdr3_aa: CAWSVGGTDTQYF
v_call: TRBV30; j_call: TRBJ2-1; clone_size: .; d_call: TRBD2; cdr3_nt: TGTGCCTGGAGTGTCCCCTTCGACGGGAGGGCCTACAATGAGCAGTTCTTC; cdr3_aa: CAWSVPFDGRAYNEQFF
v_call: TRBV25-1; j_call: TRBJ1-2; clone_size: .; d_call: TRBD1; cdr3_nt: TGTGCCACCAAAGGGGGCCAGTATGGCTACACCTTC; cdr3_aa: CATKGGQYGYTF
v_call: TRBV5-8; j_call: TRBJ1-1; clone_size: .; d_call: TRBD1; cdr3_nt: TGTGCCAGCAGCTTGGGGGGACAGGGGAACACTGAAGCTTTCTTT; cdr3_aa: CASSLGGQGNTEAFF
v_call: TRBV7-9; j_call: TRBJ1-5; clone_size: .; d_call: .; cdr3_nt: TGTGCCAGCAGCTCCGACAGTAGTAGCAATCAGCCCCAGCATTTT; cdr3_aa: CASSSDSSSNQPQHF
v_call: TRBV5-1; j_call: TRBJ1-1; clone_size: .; d_call: .; cdr3_nt: TGCGCCAGCAGCCTTACACCGAACACTGAAGCTTTCTTT; cdr3_aa: CASSLTPNTEAFF
v_call: TRBV4-1; j_call: TRBJ2-1; clone_size: .; d_call: .; cdr3_nt: TGCGCCAGCAGCCAAGAGCAGGCCCACGATGAGCAGTTCTTC; cdr3_aa: CASSQEQAHDEQFF
v_call: TRBV6-1; j_call: TRBJ2-1; clone_size: few; d_call: .; cdr3_nt: TGTGCCAGCAGTGAAGCGGACAACAATGAGCAGTTCTTC; cdr3_aa: CASSEADNNEQFF
v_call: TRBV7-9; j_call: TRBJ1-4; clone_size: medium-sized; d_call: TRBD1; cdr3_nt: TGTGCCAGCAGCTCCAATTCCGGGACAGGGCTCGAAAAACTGTTTTTT; cdr3_aa: CASSSNSGTGLEKLFF
v_call: TRBV6-5; j_call: TRBJ1-1; clone_size: .; d_call: TRBD1; cdr3_nt: TGTGCCAGCAGAATTACAGGGGTAGTAAACACTGAAGCTTTCTTT; cdr3_aa: CASRITGVVNTEAFF
v_call: TRBV6-1; j_call: TRBJ1-5; clone_size: .; d_call: TRBD1; cdr3_nt: TGTGCCAGCAGTGAAGAGGCAGGGGGGCATCAGCCCCAGCATTTT; cdr3_aa: CASSEEAGGHQPQHF
v_call: TRBV11-2; j_call: TRBJ2-2; clone_size: .; d_call: .; cdr3_nt: TGTGCCAGCAGCTTAACGGGCGGGGAGCTGTTTTTT; cdr3_aa: CASSLTGGELFF
v_call: TRBV10-1; j_call: TRBJ2-5; clone_size: .; d_call: .; cdr3_nt: TGCGCCAGCAGTCCCCGGGAGAACGTAGAGACCCAGTACTTC; cdr3_aa: CASSPRENVETQYF
v_call: TRBV19; j_call: TRBJ2-5; clone_size: .; d_call: TRBD2; cdr3_nt: TGTGCCAGTAGTCCCGCACCCGGGACTAGCGGGAGAAGGGAGACCCAGTACTTC; cdr3_aa: CASSPAPGTSGRRETQYF
v_call: TRBV7-9; j_call: TRBJ1-1; clone_size: .; d_call: .; cdr3_nt: TGTGCCAGCAGCTTAGGGCAGGGGAGCACTGAAGCTTTCTTT; cdr3_aa: CASSLGQGSTEAFF
v_call: TRBV6-6; j_call: TRBJ1-1; clone_size: .; d_call: .; cdr3_nt: TGTGCCAGCAGTTACTCTCAGGGGCAGGCTTTCTTT; cdr3_aa: CASSYSQGQAFF
v_call: TRBV6-9; j_call: TRBJ1-2; clone_size: .; d_call: TRBD1; cdr3_nt: TGTGCCAGCAGTGAAGGAGGGCAGGGGGCAGAAGGCTACACCTTC; cdr3_aa: CASSEGGQGAEGYTF
v_call: TRBV5-1; j_call: TRBJ2-1; clone_size: .; d_call: TRBD2; cdr3_nt: TGCGCCAGCAGCTTGGGAGCGGGGGGCCTCTCCTACAATGAGCAGTTCTTC; cdr3_aa: CASSLGAGGLSYNEQFF
v_call: TRBV15; j_call: TRBJ2-1; clone_size: .; d_call: .; cdr3_nt: TGTGCCACCAGCAGAGAGCTGGATAGTGGTAGTTGGCGGGAATACAATGAGCAGTTCTTC; cdr3_aa: CATSRELDSGSWREYNEQFF
v_call: TRBV6-1; j_call: TRBJ2-1; clone_size: .; d_call: .; cdr3_nt: TGTGCCAGCAGTGATGGAGGTGAGCAGTTCTTC; cdr3_aa: CASSDGGEQFF
v_call: TRBV7-9; j_call: TRBJ1-5; clone_size: .; d_call: TRBD1; cdr3_nt: TGTGCCAGCAGCTCAGGGACAGGGTATCAGCCCCAGCATTTT; cdr3_aa: CASSSGTGYQPQHF
v_call: TRBV7-9; j_call: TRBJ1-1; clone_size: once; d_call: .; cdr3_nt: TGTGCCAGCAGCTTAGGGGCGTCGGACACTGAAGCTTTCTTT; cdr3_aa: CASSLGASDTEAFF
v_call: TRBV27; j_call: TRBJ2-5; clone_size: .; d_call: .; cdr3_nt: TGTGCCAGCAGTTTAAATGTGAGGGAGCAGTACTTC; cdr3_aa: CASSLNVREQYF
v_call: TRBV13; j_call: TRBJ1-5; clone_size: .; d_call: TRBD1; cdr3_nt: TGTGCCAGCAGCTCCGGGACAGGAGGTCAGCCCCAGCATTTT; cdr3_aa: CASSSGTGGQPQHF
v_call: TRBV30; j_call: TRBJ2-2; clone_size: .; d_call: .; cdr3_nt: TGTGCCTGGAGTACAGGCACACCCGGGGAGCTGTTTTTT; cdr3_aa: CAWSTGTPGELFF
v_call: TRBV27; j_call: TRBJ1-3; clone_size: large; d_call: .; cdr3_nt: TGTGCCAGCAGGCCACGCGGGTCCTCTGGAAACACCATATATTTT; cdr3_aa: CASRPRGSSGNTIYF
v_call: TRBV4-2; j_call: TRBJ2-1; clone_size: .; d_call: TRBD2; cdr3_nt: TGTGCCAGCAGCCAAAGCGGGGACTACAATGAGCAGTTCTTC; cdr3_aa: CASSQSGDYNEQFF
v_call: TRBV15; j_call: TRBJ1-5; clone_size: once; d_call: .; cdr3_nt: TGTGCCACCAGCAGAGATCGGGGGAATCAGCCCCAGCATTTT; cdr3_aa: CATSRDRGNQPQHF
v_call: TRBV6-4; j_call: TRBJ2-2; clone_size: .; d_call: TRBD2; cdr3_nt: TGTGCCAGCAGCGACTCCCCGGGACTAGCGGGGACCGGGGAGCTGTTTTTT; cdr3_aa: CASSDSPGLAGTGELFF